This T cell receptor (beta chain) came from a study of shared clonotypes between healthy human individuals. The wider study: Donors had three CD4 naive, three CD4 memory, two CD8 naive and one CD8 memory plate apiece.

Germline CDR1 reads MNHNS; CDR2 reads SASEGT. The germline V and J ends were trimmed by 2 bases and 7 bases, with 15 bases remaining between them. The CDR3 covers 14 residues. Repertoires were generated with immunoSEQ multiplex PCR, while TCRdb's copy carries only in-frame clones and drops some. The data hold 1.6 million or so clones, with approximately 98.5% observed a single time. Study-wide findings and caveats: Naive subsets tended to show greater estimated richness than memory subsets.

Remarks on this clone: Its specificity is not known.

The sample taken for sequencing was naive CD4+ T cells sorted from blood. Subset in this sample: CD45RA+ positively selected. The chain is built from TRBV6-1 and TRBJ2-7; D gene unclear. This TCR was recovered from a man aged 25 to 45 in good health. CDR3 residues: CASSEKLGVGEQYF. The CDR3 nucleotides read TGTGCCAGCAGTGAAAAGCTAGGTGTGGGGGAGCAGTACTTC.